This TCR beta chain was found in a study of Ad26.COV2.S vaccination and SARS-CoV-2 variants. Study details: Intramuscularly, Ad26.COV2.S was given either once or twice, 56 days apart. Broader study findings: The TCR breadth and depth analyses may have produced an underestimate of total T cell responses. Vaccine and placebo recipients had comparable breadth of non-spike TCRs.

Treatment indicated: around 19 received Ad26.COV2.S at low or high dose, single or two shots; 5 received placebo; per-sample allocation not given. Collection of the samples took place on day 63 after the first injection of vaccine or placebo. Germline lookup yields CDR1 MNHEY and CDR2 SVGAGI. V was clipped by 1 base and J by 5 bases; unmatched bases: 5. CDR3 length equals 15 residues. Relative to its sample, this clone is medium-sized. No antigen is known for it. Other DNA sequences in this sample translate to the same CDR3. Profiled with immunoSEQ multiplex PCR; TCRdb holds only in-frame clones, not every one. Of approximately 360,000 clones in the sample, about 83% were seen once.

The receptor was derived from a person between 18 and 65 years old who received the Ad26.COV2.S COVID-19 vaccine or a placebo. The V and J genes are TRBV6-5 and TRBJ1-2; 9 bases are a match to TRBD1. Here the sequenced sample was peripheral blood, taken in a trial of Ad26.COV2.S vaccine versus placebo. For the CDR3, the DNA is TGTGCCAGCAGTTACTGGGGACAGGGCGGTTATGGCTACACCTTC. Amino acids: CASSYWGQGGYGYTF.